A selection of T cell receptor beta chains follows, all from one sample in a study of tumor-infiltrating lymphocytes in primary liver carcinoma. TCRdb independently ran MiXCR on the multiplex PCR reads; one entry per CDR3 protein. Here the sample spans some 190,000 distinct CDR3 sequences, about 60% being singletons. The sequenced sample was peripheral blood. Receptors were obtained from a man aged 35 to 55 with primary liver carcinoma and hepatitis B virus infection. The CDR3 runs from the conserved cysteine through the conserved F or W. Fields, in order: clone size, V gene, J gene, D gene, CDR3 DNA, CDR3 protein. The D gene is left open where the match is weak. Size is stated for part of the rows, as once, few or many counts, or as a class when the clone is expanded.

.,TRBV14,TRBJ2-7,.,TGTGCCAGTTATACCAGGAGCGAGCAGTACTTC,CASYTRSEQYF
.,TRBV11-2,TRBJ2-5,.,TGTGCCAGCAGGCAAGGCGACGGGGGTCAAGAGACCCAGTACTTC,CASRQGDGGQETQYF
once,TRBV11-2,TRBJ2-3,.,TGTGCCTGCAGCCTTGGGAGAAGCACAGATACGCAGTATTTT,CACSLGRSTDTQYF
.,TRBV15,TRBJ2-7,.,TGTGCCACCAGCGGAGGGGATTCGGTGGAGCAGTACTTC,CATSGGDSVEQYF
many,TRBV11-3,TRBJ2-7,.,TGTGCCAGCAGCCCGGGGGCTTCTAGCTACGAGCAGTACTTC,CASSPGASSYEQYF
.,TRBV11-2,TRBJ2-6,.,TGTGCCAGCAGCTTATTGGTCTCTGGGACCAACCTCCTGACTTTC,CASSLLVSGTNLLTF
.,TRBV14,TRBJ2-1,.,TGTACCAGCAGCCAAGGGACGGTGCATGAACAGTTCTTC,CTSSQGTVHEQFF
once,TRBV11-2,TRBJ2-5,TRBD2,TGTACCAGCAGCTTAATGGCTAGCGGGAGGTCAGAGACCCAGTACTTC,CTSSLMASGRSETQYF
.,TRBV6-5,TRBJ2-7,.,TGTGCCAGCACCTCGGGCGCCTACGAGCAGTACTTC,CASTSGAYEQYF
.,TRBV6-6,TRBJ2-5,TRBD2,TGTGCCAGCATGGGAGGGGACCTGAGGGGAGAGACCAAGTACTTC,CASMGGDLRGETKYF
.,TRBV6-6,TRBJ2-5,TRBD1,TGTGCCAGCATCAGGGACAGTGGGGAGACCCAGTACTTC,CASIRDSGETQYF
.,TRBV11-2,TRBJ2-1,.,TGTGCCAGCAGCATAGATCGCAGGGGTGAGCAGTTCTTT,CASSIDRRGEQFF
.,TRBV14,TRBJ2-1,TRBD2,TGTGCCAGCAGCCTAAGAAGGCAACCGGGACTAGCCTCAAATGAGCAGTTCTTC,CASSLRRQPGLASNEQFF
.,TRBV10-3,TRBJ2-5,.,TGTGCCATCAGTGGCGACGGGAGTGGAGAGACCCAGTACTTC,CAISGDGSGETQYF
.,TRBV6-1,TRBJ2-1,.,TGTGCCAACAATAATGGAGGGGCAGGGAGAAATGAGCAATTCTTC,CANNNGGAGRNEQFF
.,TRBV18,TRBJ2-7,.,TGTGCCAGCTCATCCGAGGTCGAGCAGTACTTC,CASSSEVEQYF
few,TRBV29-1,TRBJ2-2,.,TGCAGCGGCTCCTCTCTCGGGGGCACCGGGGAGCTGTTTTTT,CSGSSLGGTGELFF
.,TRBV10-2,TRBJ1-1,.,TGCGCCAGCAGTGAGCCGGACAGATCCCTCCAAATGAACACTGAAGCTTTCTTT,CASSEPDRSLQMNTEAFF
few,TRBV28,TRBJ2-5,TRBD2,TGTGCCTGCAGTTCCCTAAATGCGGGAGCAGAGACCCAGTACTTC,CACSSLNAGAETQYF
once,TRBV6-6,TRBJ2-3,.,TGCGCCAGCAGTTTCCTAGCAGCAACAGATATGCAGTATTTT,CASSFLAATDMQYF
many,TRBV29-1,TRBJ2-5,.,TGCAGCGCAAAGGAAGGGAGAGGAGAGACCCAGTACTTC,CSAKEGRGETQYF
few,TRBV28,TRBJ1-3,TRBD1,TGTGCCAGCAGTTCACAGGGGGCTGGAAACACCATATATTTT,CASSSQGAGNTIYF
.,TRBV10-3,TRBJ2-2,TRBD1,TGTGCCATCAGTGATTCAGGGGGAACCGGGGAGCTGTTTTTT,CAISDSGGTGELFF
once,TRBV11-2,TRBJ2-5,.,TGTGCCAGCAGCTTAGTACTGTTCCTGGAGGGCCACGGAGAGATCCAGTACTTC,CASSLVLFLEGHGEIQYF
.,TRBV7-9,TRBJ2-2,TRBD1,TGTGCCAGCAGCCAGACAGGGGGAACGAACACCGGGGAGCTGTTTTTT,CASSQTGGTNTGELFF